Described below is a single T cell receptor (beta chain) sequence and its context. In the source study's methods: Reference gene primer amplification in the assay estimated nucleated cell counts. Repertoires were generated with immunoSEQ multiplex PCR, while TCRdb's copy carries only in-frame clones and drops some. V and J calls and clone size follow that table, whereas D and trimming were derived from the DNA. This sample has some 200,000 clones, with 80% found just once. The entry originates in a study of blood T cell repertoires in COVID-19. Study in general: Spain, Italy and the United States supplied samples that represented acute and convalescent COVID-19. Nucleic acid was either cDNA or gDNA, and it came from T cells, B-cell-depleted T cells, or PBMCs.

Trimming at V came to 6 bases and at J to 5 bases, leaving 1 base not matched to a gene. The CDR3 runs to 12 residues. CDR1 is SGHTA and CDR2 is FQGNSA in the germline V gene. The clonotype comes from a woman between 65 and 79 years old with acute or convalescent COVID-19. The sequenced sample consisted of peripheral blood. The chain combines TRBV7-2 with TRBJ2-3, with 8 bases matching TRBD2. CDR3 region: CASRAGEDTQYF. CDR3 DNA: TGTGCCAGCAGAGCGGGAGAAGATACGCAGTATTTT.